This T cell receptor beta chain was profiled in a study of healthy donors' naive CD4 and CD8 T cells. A linear amplification protocol produced the TCR libraries from 500 ng of total RNA. One entry per CDR3 protein, called by TCRdb with MiXCR from the reads. The profile shows roughly 200,000 distinct CDR3 sequences, around 80% of them singletons. CDR3 length: 13 amino acids. The V gene's germline CDR1 is SQVTM and CDR2 ANQGSEA. The V end was cut by 4 bases, the J end by 4 bases, with 14 bases between. This receptor was obtained from a pool of human donors in good health; the sample pools cells from several healthy donors. The source material was naive CD4+ and CD8+ T cells sorted from blood, pooled from several donors. The V gene is TRBV29-1, the J gene TRBJ2-7; D gene unclear. The CDR3 loop reads CSVAHKVGYEQYF. The CDR3, as DNA: TGCAGCGTTGCCCACAAAGTCGGTTACGAGCAGTACTTC.